The rows below give T cell receptor beta chains drawn from one sample of a study of shared clonotypes between healthy human individuals. Generated by immunoSEQ multiplex PCR, the TCRdb table keeps only in-frame clones and is missing some. In the table there are millions of clones, 85% to 95% of which are singletons. The sample comprised naive CD8+ T cells from PBMCs. The receptors shown here come from a young man in good health. Some clones in this sample may be carry-over from other donors' samples. CDR3s include the opening cysteine and the closing phenylalanine or tryptophan.

v_call,j_call,cdr3_aa
TRBV28,TRBJ2-7,CASSLESSYEQYF
TRBV11-2,TRBJ2-7,CASSTTGVTYGEQYF
TRBV9,TRBJ2-7,CASSASSGRTYEQYF
TRBV28,TRBJ1-1,CASSPRQGRGTEAFF
TRBV7-8,TRBJ2-5,CASSLGIREETQYF
TRBV13,TRBJ2-7,CASSLGSGEALEQYF
TRBV27,TRBJ1-2,CASSALHMGHGYGYTF
TRBV28,TRBJ2-6,CASSLLIGDWANVLTF
TRBV11-2,TRBJ1-1,CASSLGSHRGALAEAFF
TRBV19,TRBJ1-1,CASTLGGNTEAFF
TRBV19,TRBJ2-3,CASSPFAGTTDTQYF
TRBV27,TRBJ1-1,CASSYYRNPTEAFF
TRBV27,TRBJ2-7,CASSLSGSYYEQYF
TRBV28,TRBJ2-2,CASRPREFRELFF
TRBV6-1,TRBJ1-6,CASSEHPRPSDSPLHF
TRBV11-2,TRBJ1-1,CASSTGQGIMNTEAFF
TRBV28,TRBJ2-1,CASSFSAGEQFF
TRBV27,TRBJ2-4,CASSLGPGTKNIQYF
TRBV9,TRBJ2-1,CASSVRTSGRWVYNEQFF
TRBV13,TRBJ2-7,CASSFGRDYEQYF
TRBV27,TRBJ2-1,CASSLLGTVAYNEQFF
TRBV6-6,TRBJ2-1,CASISGPDNEQFF
TRBV7-8,TRBJ1-1,CASSPPVTNTEAFF
TRBV7-9,TRBJ2-5,CASSLVTVEETQYF
TRBV5-4,TRBJ2-7,CATAFGWSQNEQYF
TRBV6-1,TRBJ2-6,CASFVSGANVLTF
TRBV27,TRBJ1-1,CASSPQPRGTEAFF